These T cell receptor beta chains were read from a single sample in a study of blood T cell repertoires in COVID-19. TCRdb's copy holds only in-frame clones and misses some; the assay was immunoSEQ multiplex PCR. This sample has approximately 77,000 clones, with 70% to 90% found just once. Source material: peripheral blood. The origin of the receptors is a man aged 25 to 40 with acute or convalescent COVID-19. Each CDR3 is given with its conserved first and last residue. A D gene is named only where the DNA matches it firmly. Clone size is not always given. Where it is, it says once, few, many or a class for expanded clones.

d_gene,v_gene,abundance,j_gene,CDR3aa,CDR3nt
-,TRBV25-1,-,TRBJ1-1,CASSDWQAEAFF,TGTGCCAGCAGTGATTGGCAGGCCGAAGCTTTCTTT
-,TRBV30,few,TRBJ1-6,CAWSWAREDSPLHF,TGTGCCTGGAGTTGGGCCAGGGAGGATTCACCCCTCCACTTT
-,TRBV12-3/TRBV12-4,once,TRBJ2-7,CASTGDSGNEQYF,TGTGCCAGCACCGGGGACTCGGGCAACGAGCAGTACTTC
-,TRBV29-1,-,TRBJ1-1,CSVADATKAFF,TGCAGCGTAGCGGACGCAACGAAGGCTTTCTTT
-,TRBV4-1,once,TRBJ1-2,CASSQGVPRIYGYTF,TGCGCCAGCAGCCAAGGAGTTCCTCGTATCTATGGCTACACCTTC
TRBD1,TRBV2,-,TRBJ1-1,CASRDRTGGTEAFF,TGTGCCAGCAGGGACAGGACAGGGGGCACTGAAGCTTTCTTT
-,TRBV27,once,TRBJ1-2,CASRMGHYSGYTF,TGTGCCAGCAGAATGGGACACTATAGTGGCTACACCTTC
TRBD2,TRBV9,once,TRBJ2-3,CASSVQRGPTDTQYF,TGTGCCAGCAGCGTGCAGCGGGGGCCCACAGATACGCAGTATTTT
-,TRBV6-5,-,TRBJ1-2,CASSYSRGAGGYGYTF,TGTGCCAGCAGTTACTCCCGGGGGGCGGGTGGCTATGGCTACACCTTC
-,TRBV6-2/TRBV6-3,-,TRBJ1-2,CASSPRPGGYGYTF,TGTGCCAGCAGCCCCCGGCCGGGCGGGTATGGCTACACCTTC
TRBD1,TRBV9,-,TRBJ2-1,CASSPRDRAYNEQFF,TGTGCCAGCAGCCCTCGGGACAGGGCCTACAATGAGCAGTTCTTC
-,TRBV15,-,TRBJ2-7,CATSRDRYYEQYF,TGTGCCACCAGCAGAGACAGGTATTACGAGCAGTACTTC
-,TRBV7-9,-,TRBJ1-1,CASSFDTYTEAFF,TGTGCCAGCAGCTTCGACACTTACACTGAAGCTTTCTTT
-,TRBV29-1,-,TRBJ2-1,CSVEGTDPLNEQFF,TGCAGCGTTGAAGGGACAGATCCCTTGAATGAGCAGTTCTTC
TRBD1,TRBV19,once,TRBJ1-1,CASSIYRQGRNTEAFF,TGTGCCAGTAGTATCTACAGACAGGGGAGGAACACTGAAGCTTTCTTT
TRBD2,TRBV3-1/TRBV3-2,-,TRBJ2-2,CASSLAGGTNTGELFF,TGTGCCAGCAGCCTCGCCGGGGGGACGAATACCGGGGAGCTGTTTTTT
-,TRBV6-8,-,TRBJ2-3,CASRRHIHTQYF,TGTGCCAGCAGGCGACATATTCATACGCAGTATTTT
-,TRBV9,-,TRBJ1-1,CASSGNSMNTEAFF,TGTGCCAGCAGCGGCAACAGTATGAACACTGAAGCTTTCTTT
-,TRBV12-3/TRBV12-4,-,TRBJ2-3,CASSFSGTDTQYF,TGTGCCAGCAGTTTTAGCGGAACAGATACGCAGTATTTT